What follows are 3 T cell receptor beta chains derived from one specimen sequenced in a study of blood T cell repertoires in COVID-19. TCRdb keeps only in-frame clones here, not all; method: immunoSEQ multiplex PCR. The sample includes approximately 170,000 clones, around four fifths seen only once; the top ten take around a fifth. Material for sequencing was peripheral blood. The receptors derive from a woman in her 70s who had recovered from COVID-19.

The V and J genes are TRBV11-3 and TRBJ1-1, with D hard to call. V shed 8 bases and J shed 3 bases, with 13 bases lying between them. Per the germline V gene, CDR1 is SGHNT and CDR2 is YENEEA. This CDR3 is 13 amino acids long. The CDR3 is CASSGQVDTEAFF. As DNA, the CDR3 is TGTGCCAGCTCTGGCCAGGTGGACACTGAAGCTTTCTTT.

The V call is TRBV19, the J call TRBJ1-2; TRBD1 aligns across 11 bases. V shed 5 bases and J 8 bases; nucleotides not matched to a gene: 4. This CDR3 has 13 residues. Per the germline V gene, CDR1 is LNHDA and CDR2 is SQIVND (reference sequence). Here the CDR3 reads CASSPGQGAGYTF. DNA for the CDR3: TGTGCCAGTAGTCCCGGACAGGGGGCAGGCTACACCTTC.

This chain uses TRBV3-1 (or the pseudogene TRBV3-2) with TRBJ2-2; 7 bases match TRBD2. Trimming took 7 bases from V and 5 from J; bases not matched to a gene: 10. Germline assignment: CDR1 LGHDT and CDR2 YNNKEL (reference sequence). The CDR3 has 15 amino acids. The CDR3 spells CASTTMGGETGELFF. The DNA for the CDR3 is TGTGCCAGCACCACCATGGGGGGGGAGACCGGGGAGCTGTTTTTT.